These T cell receptor beta chains were read from a single sample in a study of T cells after yellow fever vaccination. MiXCR, applied by TCRdb to the 5' RACE reads, yields one record per CDR3 protein. Found here are about 320,000 distinct CDR3 sequences, 3.5% to 4.5% of them singletons; the top ten hold around 19%. The sequences come from PBMCs, collected 15 days after the yellow fever booster vaccination. Receptors were obtained from a man aged 18-30 years who received the YFV17D yellow fever vaccine. CDR3s include the opening cysteine and the closing phenylalanine or tryptophan. The D gene is left open where the match is weak. Rows give clone size only sometimes, using once, few, many, or a class for an expanded clone.

TRBJ1-2 few . TRBV6-4 TGTGCCAGCAGTGACCCCCCGGCATTGGGGGCCCTACCCGCCTCTCTACCTTATGGCTACACCTTC CASSDPPALGALPASLPYGYTF
TRBJ2-2 many . TRBV4-3 TGCGCCAGCAGGGCCGCGGGGATTGGAGACGGGGAGCTGTTTTTT CASRAAGIGDGELFF
TRBJ2-5 . . TRBV3-1 TGTGCCAGCAGACCTAAATTGATGGAGACCCAGTACTTC CASRPKLMETQYF
TRBJ2-3 few . TRBV24-1 TGTGCCACCAGTGTAGGTGCCGGCAGAACAGATACGCAGTATTTT CATSVGAGRTDTQYF
TRBJ2-7 . . TRBV7-2 TGTGCCAGCAGCTTCGTAACGGGAAACGGGTACGAGCAGTACTTC CASSFVTGNGYEQYF
TRBJ1-2 many TRBD1 TRBV10-3 TGTGCCATCAGTGAGTCTCGGCAGGGGGATAACTATGGCTACACCTTC CAISESRQGDNYGYTF
TRBJ2-7 . TRBD2 TRBV5-6 TGTGCCAGCAGCTTGGTGAAGCGGGGGGGCGTTTACGAGCAGTACTTC CASSLVKRGGVYEQYF
TRBJ1-4 many . TRBV27 TGTGCCAGCAGCCCTCGGGGGGCGGGTGAAAAACTGTTTTTT CASSPRGAGEKLFF
TRBJ1-2 . . TRBV10-3 TGTGCCATCAGTGAGTCTGGGACGGGATATGGCTACACCTTC CAISESGTGYGYTF
TRBJ2-3 many TRBD1 TRBV5-1 TGCGCCAGCAGCTTGGAGGGACAGGGGGCAGATACGCAGTATTTT CASSLEGQGADTQYF
TRBJ2-3 many . TRBV10-3 TGTGCCATCAGTGAAGGGGGGTCCGGAGATACGCAGTATTTT CAISEGGSGDTQYF
TRBJ2-3 many . TRBV4-1 TGCGCCAGCAGCCCAACGGGGCTCAGTGCGGATACGCAGTATTTT CASSPTGLSADTQYF
TRBJ1-4 . . TRBV3-1 TGTGCCAGCCTTGACAGAACAACTAATGAAAAACTGTTTTTT CASLDRTTNEKLFF
TRBJ2-2 . TRBD1 TRBV4-2 TGTGCCAGCAGCCAGAGACAGGGGCCCGGGGAGCTGTTTTTT CASSQRQGPGELFF
TRBJ2-1 many TRBD2 TRBV7-2 TGTGCCAGCAGCTTAGGCGGGAGTCAGAATGAGCAGTTCTTC CASSLGGSQNEQFF
TRBJ1-2 . . TRBV9 TGTGCCAGCAGCGTAGCTACGCCGGGGCGCGGTGGCTACACCTTC CASSVATPGRGGYTF
TRBJ2-1 many . TRBV3-1 TGTGCCAGCAGCCAGGGGGGAGAAGGGTACAATGAGCAGTTCTTC CASSQGGEGYNEQFF
TRBJ1-4 many TRBD1 TRBV3-1 TGTGCCAGCAGCCAATCAGGGGGGGCAGAACTGTTTTTT CASSQSGGAELFF
TRBJ2-7 . TRBD1 TRBV5-1 TGCGCCAGCAGCTTGGGTCTTAGGGACAGGGACATGTCCTACGAGCAGTACTTC CASSLGLRDRDMSYEQYF
TRBJ2-1 . TRBD1 TRBV5-1 TGCGCCAGCAGCCACCCTAGACAGGGCGGCTACAATGAGCAGTTCTTC CASSHPRQGGYNEQFF
TRBJ2-2 many TRBD2 TRBV11-2 TGTGCCAGCAGGCCATGGGGGGGGAAGGCCGGGGAGCTGTTTTTT CASRPWGGKAGELFF
TRBJ2-6 few . TRBV4-2 TGTGCCAGCAGCCAAGAGGTTGGGGGAACTGGGGCCAACGTCCTGACTTTC CASSQEVGGTGANVLTF
TRBJ2-5 many . TRBV7-9 TGTGCCAGCAGCTCCCGGTCTTTGGGGACCCAGTACTTC CASSSRSLGTQYF
TRBJ2-7 many . TRBV5-1 TGCGCCAGCAGCTCTACAGGGAGGTCGGACGAGCAGTACTTC CASSSTGRSDEQYF
TRBJ1-6 many TRBD1 TRBV5-1 TGCGCCAGCAGACTTCAGGGACAGAGGAGTGCACCCCTCCACTTT CASRLQGQRSAPLHF